This TCR beta chain was retrieved from a study of blood T cells in healthy people across ages. This clonotype was detected once. Its specificity is not known. Study conclusions and caveats: Getting older went along with TCR beta diversity per million T cells dropping roughly linearly. In the absence of known donor CMV status, changes in expanded clonotypes were possibly confounded.

PCR was performed a second time for roughly 7 to 11 cycles using a sample-barcoded 5' primer and a J-beta primer mix. Using its own MiXCR run on the 5' RACE reads, TCRdb lists one record per CDR3 protein. Altogether over 1,300,000 distinct CDR3 sequences are present, 45% to 70% being singletons, with the ten largest covering under 8.5%. This CDR3 is 12 amino acids long. The V gene's germline CDR1 is DFQATT and CDR2 SNEGSKA (reference sequence). Trimming shortened V by 5 bases and J by 5 bases, and 12 bases separated the two germline ends. Sequencing used blood. This sequence was found in a man aged 18 to 30 in good health. This chain uses TRBV20-1 with TRBJ2-5; TRBD1 might be the D (5 bases). DNA for the CDR3: TGCAGTGCTGGGGCAGTCGGGGAGACCCAGTACTTC. Residues: CSAGAVGETQYF.